This T cell receptor beta chain emerged from a study of spatial heterogeneity in lung cancer. The time point was: sample taken at primary tumor resection. Donors were approximately 70 untreated early-stage non-small cell lung cancer patients. The study sequenced unsorted whole RNA from tumor, nontumor lung or frozen PBMC. TCRdb reprocessed the 5' RACE reads with MiXCR, giving one entry per CDR3 protein. The data show 3,000 to 4,000 distinct CDR3 sequences, 4.5% to 6.5% seen once. In its sample, this clonotype was seen many times. Its antigen is undetermined. This CDR3 is 14 amino acids long. V was shortened by 6 bases and J by 6 bases, with 16 bases between the two germline ends. Germline-derived CDR1 and CDR2 are SGHRS and YFSETQ. Findings of the study overall: Tumor mutation counts were tracked by expanded intratumoral alpha and beta TCR counts.

The rearrangement links TRBV5-1 to TRBJ2-1; D possibly corresponds to TRBD1 (5 bases). The sample was lung tumor tissue, taken at surgery. The receptor was derived from a female donor with early-stage non-small cell lung cancer. In DNA, the CDR3 is TGCGCCAGCAATCCTAGTGGGGCTGGCAATGAGCAGTTCTTC. Its protein product is CASNPSGAGNEQFF.